Following are 9 T cell receptor beta chains from one sample sequenced in a study of T-cell reconstitution after alpha-beta-depleted transplantation in children. A TCRbeta library incorporating unique molecular identifiers was prepared. TCRdb fed the PCR reads into MiXCR, producing one record per CDR3 protein. The sample includes about 70,000 distinct CDR3 sequences, under 13% of them seen just once. Sequenced here: PBMCs, sampled before TCRalphabeta/CD19-depleted stem cell transplant. Every receptor here comes from a boy aged 10-17 years with acute myeloid leukemia, due to receive a stem cell transplant.

This clonotype was detected ten times or more. This chain connects TRBV6-2 or TRBV6-3 to TRBJ1-2, with D maybe TRBD1 (5 bases). The CDR3 is 15 amino acids. V gave up 7 bases and J gave up 5 bases, with 20 bases separating them. Looked up from germline, CDR1 is MNHEY and CDR2 is SVGEGT. CDR3 in DNA: TGTGCCAGCACCATGGCTGGGGCGCGGGTTTATGGCTACACCTTC. It yields the protein CASTMAGARVYGYTF.

The table lists this clonotype with many counts. J is TRBJ2-7 and V is TRBV20-1, with D uncertain. Germline CDR1 DFQATT, CDR2 SNEGSKA (reference sequence). Trimming cost V 6 bases and J 2 bases, with 20 bases left between them. This CDR3 spans 15 amino acids. This chain's CDR3 is CSALLSQPSTYEQYF. The CDR3 DNA follows: TGCAGTGCCCTCCTCTCGCAGCCGAGTACCTACGAGCAGTACTTC.

This clonotype was detected many times. The genes are TRBV20-1 and TRBJ1-1; no firm D call. V shed 0 bases and J shed 0 bases, with 5 bases lying between them. CDR1 DFQATT and CDR2 SNEGSKA come from the germline V gene (reference sequence). The CDR3 covers 13 residues. The CDR3 DNA reads TGCAGTGCTAGAGATCTTCTGAACACTGAAGCTTTCTTT. Residues: CSARDLLNTEAFF.

The table lists this clonotype with many counts. The chain combines TRBV5-1 with TRBJ2-1; D assignment may be TRBD1 or TRBD2 (5 bases each). Germline V gives CDR1 SGHRS, CDR2 YFSETQ. CDR3 length: 15 amino acids. V was trimmed by 7 bases and J by 0 bases, leaving 14 bases between them. Written as DNA, the CDR3 is TGCGCCAGCGGGGGTGGTGGGAGCTCCTACAATGAGCAGTTCTTC. Its translation is CASGGGGSSYNEQFF.

This clonotype was seen many times. The chain links TRBV20-1 to TRBJ2-7, with D possibly TRBD1 on 6 matching bases. The V end was cut by 5 bases, the J end by 5 bases, with 10 bases between. Germline CDR1 DFQATT, CDR2 SNEGSKA (reference sequence). The CDR3 has 11 amino acids. In DNA form, the CDR3 reads TGCAGTGCTCAGGGGTCGGACGAGCAGTACTTC. Translating gives CSAQGSDEQYF.

This clonotype was seen ten or more times. The chain links TRBV20-1 to TRBJ2-2, with a tentative D call TRBD1 (5 bases). This CDR3 region has 13 residues. CDR1 and CDR2 from the germline V gene are DFQATT and SNEGSKA (reference sequence). Trimming stripped 3 bases from V and 4 bases from J, with 9 bases between. CDR3 nucleotides: TGCAGTGCTAGTCCCAGGGTCACCGGGGAGCTGTTTTTT. The encoded protein is CSASPRVTGELFF.

In its sample, this clonotype is medium-sized. The V gene is TRBV11-2, the J gene TRBJ2-1; 8 bases map to TRBD2. CDR1 SGHAT and CDR2 FQNNGV come from the germline V gene. This CDR3 has 11 amino acids. V lost 4 bases to trimming and J lost 14 bases; unmatched junction nucleotides: 4. The CDR3 spells CASSYGGAEFF. The CDR3 bases are TGTGCCAGCAGCTACGGGGGGGCGGAGTTCTTC.

There are many counts of this clonotype. The V call is TRBV7-2, the J call TRBJ1-4, with 8 nucleotides matching TRBD1. J gave up 3 bases and V 2 bases, and 2 bases lay outside the gene matches. Germline CDR1 reads SGHTA; CDR2 reads FQGNSA. There are 15 residues in the CDR3. In DNA form, the CDR3 reads TGTGCCAGCAGCTTAAACAGGGGGTCTAATGAAAAACTGTTTTTT. Its translation: CASSLNRGSNEKLFF.

This clonotype was recorded at least ten times. The V gene is TRBV9, the J gene TRBJ2-1; D possibly corresponds to TRBD1 (7 bases). This CDR3 is 15 amino acids long. Trimming stripped 3 bases from V and 2 bases from J, with 12 bases between. Germline CDR1 SGDLS, CDR2 YYNGEE. The CDR3 spells CASSAGGLTYNEQFF. CDR3 bases: TGTGCCAGCAGCGCAGGGGGGTTGACCTACAATGAGCAGTTCTTC.